This TCR beta chain was captured in a study of cytotoxic CD8 clonotypes in ibrutinib-treated CLL. Germline V gene data show CDR1 as MDHEN and CDR2 as SYDVKM. V dropped 7 bases and J dropped 7; count of bases not matched to a gene: 11. The CDR3 is 14 residues long. TCRdb's table, derived via immunoSEQ multiplex PCR, lists solely in-frame clones and lacks some. The sample includes about 130,000 clones, approximately 83% of them seen just once. This receptor was taken from a human donor with chronic lymphocytic leukemia. Source: PBMCs, taken after 24 months of ibrutinib treatment. J is TRBJ1-2 and V is TRBV28; 8 bases line up with TRBD1. The CDR3 DNA reads as TGTGCCAGCAAGGGGGGCAGGGGGCGAGGTGGCTACACCTTC. The encoded protein is CASKGGRGRGGYTF.